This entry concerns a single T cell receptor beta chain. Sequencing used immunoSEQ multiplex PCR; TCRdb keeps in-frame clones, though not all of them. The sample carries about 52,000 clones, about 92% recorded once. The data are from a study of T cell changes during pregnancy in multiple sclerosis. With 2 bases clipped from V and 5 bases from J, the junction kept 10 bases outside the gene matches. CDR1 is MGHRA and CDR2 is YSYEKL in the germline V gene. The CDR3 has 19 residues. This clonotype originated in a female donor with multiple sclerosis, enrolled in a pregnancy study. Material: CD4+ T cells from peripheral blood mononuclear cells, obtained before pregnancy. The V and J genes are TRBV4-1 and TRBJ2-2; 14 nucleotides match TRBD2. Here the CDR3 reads CASSQIGLAGGRRTGELFF. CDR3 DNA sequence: TGCGCCAGCAGCCAAATTGGACTAGCGGGAGGCCGAAGGACCGGGGAGCTGTTTTTT.